The T cell receptor (beta chain) under discussion was sequenced for a study of T cells in Graves' hyperthyroidism and ophthalmopathy. Study at large: Peripheral blood sampling occurred at initial diagnosis, before any treatment.

V lost 4 bases and J lost 5; bases outside the gene matches: 4. This CDR3 is 14 amino acids long. Germline V CDR1 and CDR2: SGHAT, FQNNGV. This clonotype was found many times. Patients aged 18 to 65 had newly diagnosed hyperthyroidism of under 2 months' duration. TCR beta CDR3 regions were amplified from RNA transcripts. The HTBI primer set drove a first-round RT-PCR of the TCR CDR3. One entry per CDR3 protein, called by TCRdb with MiXCR from the multiplex PCR reads. The table shows over 700,000 distinct CDR3 sequences, with around 20% occurring only once. Specimen: blood. The rearrangement links TRBV11-2 to TRBJ1-1; 10 bases align to TRBD1. The sequence was obtained from a woman between 45 and 65 years old with Graves' hyperthyroidism that later progressed to Graves' ophthalmopathy. This CDR3 reads CASSSGTGVTEAFF. Here the CDR3 DNA reads TGTGCCAGCAGCTCAGGGACAGGGGTGACTGAAGCTTTCTTT.